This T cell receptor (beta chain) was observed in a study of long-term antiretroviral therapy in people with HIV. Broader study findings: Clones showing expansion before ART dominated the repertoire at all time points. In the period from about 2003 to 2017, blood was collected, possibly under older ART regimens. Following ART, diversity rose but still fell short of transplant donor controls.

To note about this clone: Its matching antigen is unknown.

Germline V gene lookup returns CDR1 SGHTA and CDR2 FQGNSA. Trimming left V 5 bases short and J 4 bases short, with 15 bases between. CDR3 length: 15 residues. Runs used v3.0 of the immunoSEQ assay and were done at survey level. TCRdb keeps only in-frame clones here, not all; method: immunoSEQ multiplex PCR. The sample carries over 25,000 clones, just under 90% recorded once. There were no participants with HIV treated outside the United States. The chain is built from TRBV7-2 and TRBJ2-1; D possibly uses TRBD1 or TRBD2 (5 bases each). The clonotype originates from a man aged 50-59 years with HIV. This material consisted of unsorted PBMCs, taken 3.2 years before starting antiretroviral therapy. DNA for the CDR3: TGTGCCAGCAGCAGCAGGGCAGCGGAATACAATGAGCAGTTCTTC. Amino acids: CASSSRAAEYNEQFF.